The entry below gives a single TCR beta chain sequence along with its context. Its target is unknown. Trimming took 5 bases from V and 2 from J, leaving 8 bases between them. The germline V gene encodes CDR1 SGHRS and CDR2 YFSETQ. The CDR3 has 13 residues. Sequencing used immunoSEQ multiplex PCR; TCRdb keeps in-frame clones, though not all of them. Here the sample spans about 150,000 clones, 85% to 95% being singletons. This specimen comes from a study of T cell responses to AZD1222 COVID-19 vaccine. Study-wide results and limits: Increases in Spike-specific TCR breadth and depth were seen after two AZD1222 doses.

The sequencing used peripheral blood, collected 28 days after the second AZD1222 dose. The chain combines TRBV5-1 with TRBJ1-3; D remains ambiguous. The receptor was derived from an adult who received the AZD1222 COVID-19 vaccine. The CDR3 DNA sequence: TGCGCCAGCAGTTTTGCGGCTGGAAACACCATATATTTT. Its translation is CASSFAAGNTIYF.